This T cell receptor beta chain was recovered during a study of blood T cell repertoires in COVID-19. Profiling relied on immunoSEQ multiplex PCR, and the TCRdb table lists in-frame clones only, not all of them. Of under 200,000 clones in the sample, approximately 85% were seen once. This TCR derives from an elderly woman with acute or convalescent COVID-19. Sequencing used peripheral blood.

Here the CDR3 DNA reads TGCACCAGCAGCCCCCTGACTAGCGGAAGTTACAATGAGCAGTTCTTC. It translates to CTSSPLTSGSYNEQFF. This sequence joins TRBV1 and TRBJ2-1; no DNA check was done on the table's D call, TRBD2. TRBV1 is labeled a pseudogene. The CDR3 totals 16 residues.